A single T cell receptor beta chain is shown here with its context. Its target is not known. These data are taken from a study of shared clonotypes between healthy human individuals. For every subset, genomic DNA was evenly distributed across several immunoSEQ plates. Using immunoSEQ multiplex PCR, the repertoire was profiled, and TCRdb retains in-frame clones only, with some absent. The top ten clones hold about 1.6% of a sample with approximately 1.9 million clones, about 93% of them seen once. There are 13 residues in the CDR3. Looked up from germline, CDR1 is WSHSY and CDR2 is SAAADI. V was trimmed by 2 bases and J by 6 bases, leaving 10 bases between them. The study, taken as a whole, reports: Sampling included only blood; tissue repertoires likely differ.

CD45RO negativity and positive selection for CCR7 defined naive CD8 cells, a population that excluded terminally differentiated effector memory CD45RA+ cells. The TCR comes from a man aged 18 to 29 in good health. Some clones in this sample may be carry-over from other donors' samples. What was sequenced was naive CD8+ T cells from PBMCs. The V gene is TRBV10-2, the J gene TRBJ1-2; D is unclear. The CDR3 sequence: CASSELAVDGYTF. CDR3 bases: TGCGCCAGCAGTGAGCTCGCCGTTGATGGCTACACCTTC.